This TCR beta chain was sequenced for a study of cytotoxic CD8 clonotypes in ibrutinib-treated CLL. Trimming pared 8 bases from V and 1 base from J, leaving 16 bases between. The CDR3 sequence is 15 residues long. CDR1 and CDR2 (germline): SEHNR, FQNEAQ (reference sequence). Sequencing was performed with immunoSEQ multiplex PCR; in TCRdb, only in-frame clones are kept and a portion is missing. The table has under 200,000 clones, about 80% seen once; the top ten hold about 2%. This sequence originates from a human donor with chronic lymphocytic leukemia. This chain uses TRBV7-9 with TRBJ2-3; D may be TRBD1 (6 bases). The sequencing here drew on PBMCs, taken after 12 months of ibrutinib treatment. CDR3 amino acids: CASGKPGDGTDTQYF. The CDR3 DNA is TGTGCCAGCGGCAAACCAGGGGATGGCACAGATACGCAGTATTTT.